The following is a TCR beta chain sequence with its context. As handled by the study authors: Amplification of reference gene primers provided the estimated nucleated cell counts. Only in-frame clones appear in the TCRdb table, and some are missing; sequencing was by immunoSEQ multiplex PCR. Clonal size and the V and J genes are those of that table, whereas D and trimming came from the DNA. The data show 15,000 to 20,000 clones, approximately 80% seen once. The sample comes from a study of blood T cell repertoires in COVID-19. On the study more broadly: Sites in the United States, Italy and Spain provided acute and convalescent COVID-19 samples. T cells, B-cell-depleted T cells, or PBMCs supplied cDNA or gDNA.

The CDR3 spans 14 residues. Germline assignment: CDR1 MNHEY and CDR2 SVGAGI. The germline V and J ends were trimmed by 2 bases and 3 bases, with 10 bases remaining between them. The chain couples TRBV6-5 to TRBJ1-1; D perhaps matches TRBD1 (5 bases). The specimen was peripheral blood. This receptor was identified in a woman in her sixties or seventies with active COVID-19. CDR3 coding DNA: TGTGCCAGCAGTTACCGGGGGAGGGACACTGAAGCTTTCTTT. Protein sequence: CASSYRGRDTEAFF.